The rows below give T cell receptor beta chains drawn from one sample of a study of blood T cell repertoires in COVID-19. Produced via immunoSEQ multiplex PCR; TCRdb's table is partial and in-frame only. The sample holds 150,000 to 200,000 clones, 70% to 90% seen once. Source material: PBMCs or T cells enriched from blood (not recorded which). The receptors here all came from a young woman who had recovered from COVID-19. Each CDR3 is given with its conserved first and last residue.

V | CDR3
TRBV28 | CASSNLAGEGGEQFF
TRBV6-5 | CASIPTGSIGYTF
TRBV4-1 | CASSPGPQREQYF
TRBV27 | CASSPIGGRGELFF
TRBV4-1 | CASSQDGVAESYEQYF
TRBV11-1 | CASSLIPPPRETQYF
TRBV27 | CASSLSVGAEAFF
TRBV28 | CASSPPGLAGTYEQYF
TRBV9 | CASSQGTARNTEAFF
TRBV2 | CASSDWLAGPQETQYF
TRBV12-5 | CASGLGNREETQYF